This section outlines one T cell receptor (beta chain) sequence together with its context. This sample is drawn from a study of control samples from healthy donors and cancer patients. The CDR3 loop spans 15 amino acids. Germline-derived CDR1 and CDR2 are MNHEY and SMNVEV (reference sequence). The J segment lost 0 bases and the V segment lost 2 bases, leaving 1 base of the junction unmatched. Generated by immunoSEQ multiplex PCR, the TCRdb table keeps only in-frame clones and is missing some. The sample has some 120,000 clones; around 92% are singletons. The sample taken for sequencing was blood. The chain is built from TRBV27 and TRBJ1-5, with 7 nucleotides matching TRBD1. This receptor was taken from a man in his fifties or sixties in good health. In DNA, the CDR3 is TGTGCCAGCAGTTTAGACAGGGCTAGCAATCAGCCCCAGCATTTT. This encodes CASSLDRASNQPQHF.